This is a list of T cell receptor beta chains from one sample in a study of early T cells in non-severe SARS-CoV-2 infection. TCRdb redid the calling of the 5' RACE reads with MiXCR, one entry per CDR3 protein. Altogether under 70,000 distinct CDR3 sequences are present, about 4.9% being singletons, with the ten largest covering 4.9%. The sequencing input was whole blood. These receptors were taken from an adult who was a healthcare worker with PCR-confirmed SARS-CoV-2 infection or an uninfected control (not recorded which). The CDR3 runs from the conserved cysteine through the conserved F or W. D genes are given only for firm matches. Size values are once, few and many counts, or a class for expanded clones, and some rows have none.

clone_size	j_call	d_call	v_call	cdr3_aa	cdr3_nt
NA	TRBJ2-3	NA	TRBV5-5	CASSLVLTDTQYF	TGTGCCAGCAGCTTGGTACTCACAGATACGCAGTATTTT
NA	TRBJ2-1	NA	TRBV6-2/TRBV6-3	CASSYIQGTYNEQFF	TGTGCCAGCAGTTACATCCAGGGCACCTACAATGAGCAGTTCTTC
NA	TRBJ2-7	NA	TRBV11-2	CASSLGHEQYF	TGTGCCAGCAGCTTAGGGCACGAGCAGTACTTC
many	TRBJ2-7	NA	TRBV5-1	CASSLSGIEQYF	TGCGCCAGCAGCTTATCGGGGATCGAGCAGTACTTC
NA	TRBJ2-1	NA	TRBV19	CASSIGQYNEQFF	TGTGCCAGTAGTATCGGACAGTACAATGAGCAGTTCTTC
many	TRBJ2-7	TRBD1	TRBV19	CASGETGHEQYF	TGTGCCAGTGGGGAGACAGGGCACGAGCAGTACTTC
many	TRBJ2-7	TRBD1	TRBV19	CASSVGAGDSSYEQYF	TGTGCCAGTAGTGTTGGGGCCGGGGACAGCTCCTACGAGCAGTACTTC
NA	TRBJ1-1	NA	TRBV7-9	CASMGPYTEAFF	TGTGCCAGTATGGGACCTTACACTGAAGCTTTCTTT
NA	TRBJ1-1	NA	TRBV4-3	CASSQSDGANTEAFF	TGCGCCAGCAGCCAATCGGACGGCGCGAACACTGAAGCTTTCTTT
few	TRBJ2-7	NA	TRBV6-5	CASRDSAYEQYF	TGTGCCAGCAGGGACAGCGCCTACGAGCAGTACTTC
NA	TRBJ2-3	NA	TRBV12-5	CASGWTETDTQYF	TGTGCTAGTGGATGGACAGAAACAGATACGCAGTATTTT
many	TRBJ2-4	NA	TRBV6-1	CASSELAQNIQYF	TGTGCCAGCAGTGAACTAGCCCAAAACATTCAGTACTTC
NA	TRBJ2-5	TRBD1	TRBV19	CASSTSGGWETQYF	TGTGCCAGTAGTACCTCAGGGGGATGGGAGACCCAGTACTTC
many	TRBJ2-4	NA	TRBV7-9	CASSSGHIGNIQYF	TGTGCCAGCAGCAGTGGTCATATTGGGAACATTCAGTACTTC
NA	TRBJ2-1	NA	TRBV5-4	CASGVSGDLYNEQFF	TGTGCCAGCGGCGTTAGCGGAGACCTTTACAATGAGCAGTTCTTC
many	TRBJ1-1	NA	TRBV6-5	CASSYSPDTEAFF	TGTGCCAGCAGTTACTCGCCAGACACTGAAGCTTTCTTT
few	TRBJ2-1	NA	TRBV18	CASSPTGLTDNEQFF	TGTGCCAGCTCACCCACGGGACTGACTGACAATGAGCAGTTCTTC
many	TRBJ1-2	TRBD1	TRBV5-8	CASTEQGGVRHGYTF	TGTGCCAGCACAGAACAAGGGGGCGTGAGGCACGGCTACACCTTC
few	TRBJ2-5	TRBD2	TRBV6-1	CASSNAPTSVVGETQYF	TGTGCCAGCAGTAATGCTCCTACTAGCGTAGTAGGAGAGACCCAGTACTTC
many	TRBJ1-5	NA	TRBV20-1	CSASLGYSNQPQHF	TGCAGTGCTAGCTTGGGTTATAGCAATCAGCCCCAGCATTTT
few	TRBJ1-1	TRBD1	TRBV2	CASRGQGGAEAFF	TGTGCCAGCAGGGGACAGGGAGGAGCTGAAGCTTTCTTT
NA	TRBJ2-7	NA	TRBV7-9	CASSSGGKLYEQYF	TGTGCCAGCAGCTCAGGCGGGAAACTCTACGAGCAGTACTTC
many	TRBJ1-5	NA	TRBV4-1	CASSQDGGRPNQPQHF	TGCGCCAGCAGCCAAGATGGGGGACGCCCCAATCAGCCCCAGCATTTT
many	TRBJ1-3	NA	TRBV20-1	CSSQKGNTIYF	TGCAGTTCACAGAAGGGGAACACCATATATTTT
many	TRBJ2-6	NA	TRBV15	CATSRDTGTGANVLTF	TGTGCCACCAGCAGAGACACAGGGACTGGGGCCAACGTCCTGACTTTC
many	TRBJ2-3	TRBD1	TRBV10-3	CAISAGQGSTDTQYF	TGTGCCATCAGTGCGGGACAGGGAAGTACAGATACGCAGTATTTT
many	TRBJ1-1	NA	TRBV12-3/TRBV12-4	CASSLGTNTEAFF	TGTGCCAGCAGTTTAGGGACAAACACTGAAGCTTTCTTT
few	TRBJ1-3	TRBD1	TRBV18	CASSRDSSGNTIYF	TGTGCCAGCTCCCGGGACAGCTCTGGAAACACCATATATTTT
many	TRBJ2-3	TRBD2	TRBV4-2	CASSPGAGGHTDTQYF	TGTGCCAGCAGCCCGGGAGCGGGAGGCCACACAGATACGCAGTATTTT
NA	TRBJ2-7	NA	TRBV29-1	CSVEFSPYGEQYF	TGCAGCGTTGAGTTTAGCCCCTACGGAGAGCAGTACTTC
few	TRBJ2-3	NA	TRBV24-1	CASEGDGSTDTQYF	TGTGCCAGCGAGGGAGACGGAAGCACAGATACGCAGTATTTT
many	TRBJ2-1	NA	TRBV19	CASSIQTGNEQFF	TGTGCCAGTAGTATACAGACGGGCAATGAGCAGTTCTTC
many	TRBJ2-1	NA	TRBV2	CASRAPVGDEQFF	TGTGCCAGCAGAGCCCCGGTTGGTGATGAGCAGTTCTTC
NA	TRBJ2-2	TRBD2	TRBV7-3	CASRPAPTSGNTGELFF	TGTGCCAGCAGGCCGGCCCCCACTAGCGGGAACACCGGGGAGCTGTTTTTT
NA	TRBJ1-5	NA	TRBV6-1	CASTPGFLGNQPQHF	TGTGCCAGCACTCCAGGTTTTTTGGGGAATCAGCCCCAGCATTTT
many	TRBJ2-5	NA	TRBV19	CASSIDARSRGDQYF	TGTGCCAGTAGTATAGATGCAAGATCCCGCGGGGACCAGTACTTC
many	TRBJ2-1	NA	TRBV6-5	CASSPPGHTTNEQFF	TGTGCCAGCAGCCCCCCGGGACATACAACCAATGAGCAGTTCTTC
few	TRBJ2-7	NA	TRBV12-3/TRBV12-4	CASSNISGPGSYEQYF	TGTGCCAGCAGTAACATTAGCGGCCCAGGCTCCTACGAGCAGTACTTC
many	TRBJ1-1	TRBD1	TRBV11-2	CASSPGQGLDTEAFF	TGTGCCAGCAGCCCCGGACAGGGTTTGGACACTGAAGCTTTCTTT
many	TRBJ2-3	NA	TRBV9	CASSVVSLGADTQYF	TGTGCCAGCAGCGTAGTGTCCCTTGGAGCAGATACGCAGTATTTT
many	TRBJ2-3	NA	TRBV9	CASSAETVASTDTQYF	TGTGCCAGCAGCGCCGAAACAGTAGCTAGCACAGATACGCAGTATTTT
many	TRBJ1-2	NA	TRBV2	CASSEARANYGYTF	TGTGCCAGCAGTGAAGCTAGGGCTAACTATGGCTACACCTTC
few	TRBJ1-1	TRBD1	TRBV12-3/TRBV12-4	CASSSTQGARNTEAFF	TGTGCCAGCAGTTCAACACAGGGGGCAAGGAACACTGAAGCTTTCTTT
few	TRBJ2-1	NA	TRBV7-3	CASSPGSSYNEQFF	TGTGCCAGCAGCCCGGGTAGCTCCTACAATGAGCAGTTCTTC
many	TRBJ2-3	TRBD2	TRBV20-1	CSASLPAGGTDTQYF	TGCAGTGCTAGTCTTCCAGCGGGGGGCACAGATACGCAGTATTTT
many	TRBJ2-7	NA	TRBV10-3	CAISSLGRGYEQYF	TGTGCCATCAGCTCACTGGGACGGGGCTACGAGCAGTACTTC
NA	TRBJ1-5	TRBD1	TRBV6-1	CASSRDSDRYQPQHF	TGTGCCAGCAGCCGGGACAGCGATCGGTATCAGCCCCAGCATTTT
many	TRBJ2-5	NA	TRBV7-2	CASSPGLETQYF	TGTGCCAGCAGCCCCGGTTTAGAGACCCAGTACTTC
few	TRBJ2-3	TRBD2	TRBV20-1	CRTGTSGTDTQYF	TGCAGGACCGGGACTAGCGGCACAGATACGCAGTATTTT
many	TRBJ2-3	NA	TRBV30	CAQGTSTDTQYF	TGTGCCCAGGGGACTAGCACAGATACGCAGTATTTT
many	TRBJ1-2	NA	TRBV11-2	CASSLSRGSSGYTF	TGTGCCAGCAGCTTAAGTCGGGGATCAAGTGGCTACACCTTC
many	TRBJ2-1	TRBD2	TRBV14	CASSHRRSSGGSYNEQFF	TGTGCCAGCAGCCACAGACGTTCTAGCGGAGGCTCCTACAATGAGCAGTTCTTC
few	TRBJ1-1	NA	TRBV18	CASSPEGLNTEAFF	TGTGCCAGCTCACCAGAGGGGCTTAACACTGAAGCTTTCTTT
many	TRBJ2-5	NA	TRBV7-9	CASSFPGKGETQYF	TGTGCCAGCAGCTTTCCGGGGAAGGGTGAGACCCAGTACTTC
few	TRBJ2-3	NA	TRBV5-6	CASSQRRADTQYF	TGTGCCAGCAGCCAGAGGAGAGCAGATACGCAGTATTTT